Below, 2 T cell receptor beta chains from the same sample are listed, as sequenced in a study of T cell repertoires in cytomegalovirus infection. TCRdb ran MiXCR on the reads and lists one entry per CDR3 protein. Among about 160,000 distinct CDR3 sequences listed, under 20% were seen once. Sequencing was done on a sample of CD8+ T cells from PBMCs. Receptors originate from a human donor in good health (CMV status not recorded). Some clones in this sample may be carry-over from other donors' samples.

The CDR3 DNA reads as TGTGCCACCAGCAGAAAGGGGGCCACCGGGGAGCTGTTTTTT. Its translation is CATSRKGATGELFF. V usage is TRBV15 and J usage is TRBJ2-2, with TRBD1 matching over 7 bases. The germline V gene has CDR1 LNHNV and CDR2 YYDKDF (reference sequence). The CDR3 spans 14 residues. Germline trimming cut 2 bases from V and 4 bases from J; bases unmatched to any gene: 1.

This clonotype turned up a few times. It may be a read error: a sequence one base away is much more abundant. V gene TRBV20-1 combines with J gene TRBJ2-5; unclear D gene. Germline CDR1 and CDR2: DFQATT and SNEGSKA (reference sequence). The CDR3 sequence is 13 residues long. The CDR3 spells CSARDIGQEAQYF. The CDR3 region has the DNA TGCAGTGCTAGAGATATAGGGCAAGAGGCCCAGTACTTC.